This TCR beta chain comes out of a study of blood T cell repertoires in COVID-19. The wider study: Some COVID-19 samples were acute and others convalescent; all came from the United States, Italy and Spain. PBMCs, B-cell-depleted T cells, or T cells were the source of the cDNA or gDNA that made up the material.

Per the study methods: Scientists estimated how many nucleated cells there were by amplifying reference gene primers. Clones were sequenced by immunoSEQ multiplex PCR, and TCRdb holds only the in-frame ones, with some missing. The V and J calls and the clone size are those of that table, but D and trimming were determined from the DNA. Of roughly 150,000 clones in the sample, about 88% were seen once. The sequenced material came from peripheral blood. The sequence was obtained from a woman in her 70s with acute or convalescent COVID-19.

CDR3 DNA: TGTGCCAGCTCCACGAGTTACGAGCAGTACTTC. Translation: CASSTSYEQYF. The V gene is TRBV7-8, the J gene TRBJ2-7; D ambiguous. The CDR3 length is 11 residues. Germline CDR1 is SGHVS and CDR2 is FQNEAQ. V was cut by 8 bases and J by 4 bases, with 9 bases left in between.